The sequence of this T cell receptor (beta chain) was determined in a study of PD-1 blockade in classical Hodgkin lymphoma. Every single patient, without exception, relapsed after autologous stem cell transplantation, and brentuximab vedotin exposure varied. Assay: immunoSEQ multiplex PCR; the TCRdb copy retains only in-frame clones and omits some. The sample contains around 66,000 clones, 65% to 75% of which appear only once. This CDR3 is 14 amino acids long. Germline assignment: CDR1 SGHAT and CDR2 FQNNGV. V lost 6 bases and J lost 6; bases outside the gene matches: 9. This clone occurred a few times.

This chain uses TRBV11-2 with TRBJ1-1; 8 nucleotides match TRBD1. The clonotype comes from a human donor with classical Hodgkin lymphoma. Sample: peripheral blood mononuclear cells (PBMCs), taken before the second cycle of nivolumab. The CDR3 coding sequence is TGTGCCAGCAGTGCAGGGGGCGGGGGATCTGAAGCTTTCTTT. It specifies CASSAGGGGSEAFF.